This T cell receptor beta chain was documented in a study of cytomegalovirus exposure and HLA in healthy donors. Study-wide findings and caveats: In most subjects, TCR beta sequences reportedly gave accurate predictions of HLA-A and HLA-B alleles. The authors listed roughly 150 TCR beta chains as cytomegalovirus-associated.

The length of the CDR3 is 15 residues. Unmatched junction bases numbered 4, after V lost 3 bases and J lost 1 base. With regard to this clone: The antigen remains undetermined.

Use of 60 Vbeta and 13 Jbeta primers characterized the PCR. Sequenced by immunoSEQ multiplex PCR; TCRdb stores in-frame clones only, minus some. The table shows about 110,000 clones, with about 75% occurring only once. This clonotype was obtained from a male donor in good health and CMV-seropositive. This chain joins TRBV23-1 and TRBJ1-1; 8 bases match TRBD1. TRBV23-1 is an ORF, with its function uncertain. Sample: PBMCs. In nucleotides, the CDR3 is TGCGCCAGCAGTCAGAGGACAGGGTCGAACACTGAAGCTTTCTTT. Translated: CASSQRTGSNTEAFF.